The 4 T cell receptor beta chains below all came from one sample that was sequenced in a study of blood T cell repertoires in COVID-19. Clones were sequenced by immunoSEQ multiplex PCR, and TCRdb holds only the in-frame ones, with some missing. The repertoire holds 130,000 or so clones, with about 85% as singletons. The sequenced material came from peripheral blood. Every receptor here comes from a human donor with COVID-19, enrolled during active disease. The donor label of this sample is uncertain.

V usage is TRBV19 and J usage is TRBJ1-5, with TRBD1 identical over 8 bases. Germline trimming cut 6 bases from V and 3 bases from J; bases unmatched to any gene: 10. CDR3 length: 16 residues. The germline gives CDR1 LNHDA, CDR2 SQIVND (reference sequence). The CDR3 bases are TGTGCCAGTAGAAAAGGAACAGGGGGGGACAATCAGCCCCAGCATTTT. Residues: CASRKGTGGDNQPQHF.

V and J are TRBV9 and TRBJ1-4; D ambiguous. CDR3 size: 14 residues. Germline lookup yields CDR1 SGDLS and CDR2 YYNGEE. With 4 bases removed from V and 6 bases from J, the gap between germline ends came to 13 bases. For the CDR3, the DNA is TGTGCCAGCAGCCCTGCAAGCCGGGATGAAAAACTGTTTTTT. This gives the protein CASSPASRDEKLFF.

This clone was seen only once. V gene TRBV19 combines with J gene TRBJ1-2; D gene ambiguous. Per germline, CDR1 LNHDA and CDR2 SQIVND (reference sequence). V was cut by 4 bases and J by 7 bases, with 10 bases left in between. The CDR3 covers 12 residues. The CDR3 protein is CASSTGLAGYTF. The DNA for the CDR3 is TGTGCCAGTAGTACCGGACTGGCTGGCTACACCTTC.

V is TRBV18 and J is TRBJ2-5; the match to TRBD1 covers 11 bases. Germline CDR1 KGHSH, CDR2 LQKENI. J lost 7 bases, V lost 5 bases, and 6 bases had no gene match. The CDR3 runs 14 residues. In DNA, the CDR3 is TGTGCCAGCTCATTCCGGGACAGGGGGGCGACCCAGTACTTC. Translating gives CASSFRDRGATQYF.